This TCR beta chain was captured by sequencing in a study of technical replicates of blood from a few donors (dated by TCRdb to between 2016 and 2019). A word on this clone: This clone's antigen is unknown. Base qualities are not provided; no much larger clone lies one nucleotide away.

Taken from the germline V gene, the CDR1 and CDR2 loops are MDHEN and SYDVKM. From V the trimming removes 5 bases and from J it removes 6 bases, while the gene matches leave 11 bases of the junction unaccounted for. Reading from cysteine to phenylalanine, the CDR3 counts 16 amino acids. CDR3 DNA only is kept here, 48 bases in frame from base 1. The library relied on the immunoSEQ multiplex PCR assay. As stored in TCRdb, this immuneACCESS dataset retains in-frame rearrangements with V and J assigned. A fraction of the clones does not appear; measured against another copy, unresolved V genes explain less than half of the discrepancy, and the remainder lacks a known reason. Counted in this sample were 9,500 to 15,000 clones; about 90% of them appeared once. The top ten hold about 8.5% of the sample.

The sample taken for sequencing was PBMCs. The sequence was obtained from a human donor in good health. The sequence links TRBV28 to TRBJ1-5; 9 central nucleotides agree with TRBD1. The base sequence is TGTGCCAGCAGTCCGGATTCGGGACAGGGCGTTCAGCCCCAGCATTTT. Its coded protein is CASSPDSGQGVQPQHF.